The rows below give T cell receptor beta chains drawn from one sample of a study of neurological immune-mediated disorders. TCRdb independently ran MiXCR on the 5' RACE reads; one entry per CDR3 protein. The data contain 48,000 or so distinct CDR3 sequences, around a tenth of them seen just once; the ten biggest clones take up 20% to 25%. The sample comprised PBMCs. The receptors originated from a woman aged 40-49 years with HTLV-1-associated myelopathy (HAM/TSP). Each CDR3 is given with its conserved first and last residue. A D gene is named only where the DNA matches it firmly. A clone size is listed for some rows: how often the clone was seen (once, few, many), or a class if it is expanded.

size	D	V	J	CDR3	DNA
many	TRBD1	TRBV30	TRBJ1-4	CAWSPTGTGNEKLFF	TGTGCCTGGAGTCCCACCGGGACAGGGAATGAAAAACTGTTTTTT
many	TRBD1	TRBV25-1	TRBJ2-7	CASSARTGLYEQYF	TGTGCCAGCAGTGCAAGGACAGGGCTCTACGAGCAGTACTTC
many	-	TRBV6-1	TRBJ2-1	CASSGVFYNEQFF	TGTGCCAGCTCGGGGGTGTTTTACAATGAGCAGTTCTTC
many	TRBD1	TRBV6-5	TRBJ2-7	CASSYRAGGPYEQYF	TGTGCCAGCAGTTACAGGGCAGGGGGCCCCTACGAGCAGTACTTC
many	TRBD1	TRBV2	TRBJ1-6	CASSPDRDHSPLHF	TGTGCCAGCAGCCCTGACAGGGATCATTCACCCCTCCACTTT
many	-	TRBV11-3	TRBJ2-4	CASSLAFSHLAKNIQYF	TGTGCCAGCAGCTTAGCGTTTAGTCATTTAGCCAAAAACATTCAGTACTTC
many	TRBD2	TRBV11-2	TRBJ2-1	CASTTSGGAYNEQFF	TGTGCCAGCACGACTAGCGGGGGGGCCTACAATGAGCAGTTCTTC
many	-	TRBV12-3/TRBV12-4	TRBJ1-5	CASSFNGMSQPQHF	TGTGCCAGCAGTTTCAACGGGATGAGTCAGCCCCAGCATTTT
medium-sized	-	TRBV25-1	TRBJ1-5	CASSQGGSNQPQHF	TGTGCCAGCAGTCAGGGTGGTAGCAATCAGCCCCAGCATTTT
many	-	TRBV15	TRBJ2-7	CATSGDRIFYEQYF	TGTGCCACCAGCGGAGACAGGATCTTCTACGAGCAGTACTTC
many	-	TRBV7-2	TRBJ2-7	CASSLEGRGNVVLYEQYF	TGTGCCAGCAGCTTAGAAGGTCGCGGGAATGTAGTATTGTACGAGCAGTACTTC
many	-	TRBV7-8	TRBJ2-2	CASSLTRTVTGELFF	TGTGCCAGCAGCCTGACCCGGACAGTTACCGGGGAGCTGTTTTTT
many	TRBD2	TRBV5-1	TRBJ2-5	CASSLRGLAGAQETQYF	TGCGCCAGCAGCTTGCGCGGACTAGCGGGGGCCCAAGAGACCCAGTACTTC
many	TRBD1	TRBV20-1	TRBJ1-1	CSARDSGTGFMNTEAFF	TGCAGTGCTAGGGACTCCGGGACAGGGTTCATGAACACTGAAGCTTTCTTT
many	-	TRBV23-1	TRBJ2-3	CASSLRGDNSTDTQYF	TGCGCCAGCAGTCTTCGGGGAGATAATTCCACAGATACGCAGTATTTT
-	TRBD2	TRBV3-1	TRBJ2-1	CASSHLSGDPYNEQFF	TGTGCCAGCAGCCACCTCAGCGGGGACCCCTACAATGAGCAGTTCTTC